This TCR beta chain appears in the sequencing data of a study of T cells in Graves' hyperthyroidism and ophthalmopathy. Study context: Peripheral blood was drawn at first diagnosis, prior to all treatment.

In the ophthalmopathy cohort, Clinical Activity Score was at least 3, NOSPECS grade at least 4, and duration under 3 months. This clonotype occurred a few times. Its matching antigen is unknown. This CDR3 has 15 amino acids. Germline CDR1 SGHNT, CDR2 YYREEE (reference sequence). V shed 5 bases, J shed 7 bases, and the junction held 9 bases outside the gene matches. Overall study findings and caveats: Most thyroid clonotypes with frequency above 0.001 were detected in blood. A median about 6 months before onset, the model predicted ophthalmopathy.

Amplified regions were TCR beta CDR3 sequences from RNA transcripts. A set of HTBI primers served as the primers for a first-round RT-PCR of the TCR CDR3. A single record per CDR3 protein comes from TCRdb applying MiXCR to the multiplex PCR reads. The data show about 600,000 distinct CDR3 sequences, approximately 15% seen once. The chain links TRBV5-4 to TRBJ1-6, with TRBD1 matching 7 bases. The material sequenced was blood. This clonotype was sampled from a young woman with Graves' ophthalmopathy. The CDR3 nucleotides read TGTGCCAGCAGGGGATCGGCAGGGGGAAATTCACCCCTCCACTTT. Its translation: CASRGSAGGNSPLHF.